The clone carrying this T cell receptor (beta chain) was counted many times. Its target is not known. This record belongs to a study of T cells in Graves' hyperthyroidism and ophthalmopathy. Study details: Upon initial diagnosis and before any treatment, peripheral blood was collected. Notes on the study in general: Using 13 V-J features, a model discriminated ophthalmopathy from stable hyperthyroidism.

The CDR3 regions of TCR beta were amplified from RNA transcripts. An initial round of RT-PCR targeting the TCR CDR3 relied on the HTBI primer set. TCRdb used MiXCR to reprocess the multiplex PCR reads, holding one entry per CDR3 protein. The sample has roughly 380,000 distinct CDR3 sequences, around 18% seen once. Among ophthalmopathy patients, the Clinical Activity Score reached at least 3, the NOSPECS grade reached at least 4, and duration remained under 3 months. Extraction of PBMCs used roughly 9.4 ml of fresh peripheral blood. Germline V gene sequence: CDR1 SGHAT, CDR2 FQNNGV. Trimming left V 1 base short and J 3 bases short, with 10 bases between. This CDR3 has 14 amino acids.

The chain joins TRBV11-2 to TRBJ2-7; no reliable D call. The sequence came from a woman aged 40 to 50 with Graves' ophthalmopathy. Source material: blood. The DNA for the CDR3 is TGTGCCAGCAGCTTAGGACTGGGCTTCTACGAGCAGTACTTC. Amino acid sequence: CASSLGLGFYEQYF.